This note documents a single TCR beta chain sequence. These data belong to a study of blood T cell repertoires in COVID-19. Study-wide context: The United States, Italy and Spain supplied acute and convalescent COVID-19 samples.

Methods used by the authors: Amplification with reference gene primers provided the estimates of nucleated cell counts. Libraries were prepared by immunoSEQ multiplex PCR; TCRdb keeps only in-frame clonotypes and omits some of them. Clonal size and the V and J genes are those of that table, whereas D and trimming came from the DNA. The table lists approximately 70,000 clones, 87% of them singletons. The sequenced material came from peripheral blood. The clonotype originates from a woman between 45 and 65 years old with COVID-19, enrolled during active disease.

CDR3 sequence reads: CASSMGLGASGANVLTF. The CDR3 coding sequence is TGTGCCAGTAGTATGGGACTGGGCGCCTCTGGGGCCAACGTCCTGACTTTC. The chain couples TRBV19 to TRBJ2-6; D is perhaps TRBD2 (6 bases). The CDR3 runs to 17 residues. Trimming took off 3 bases at V and 0 bases at J, with 12 bases between the two ends. Germline values: CDR1 LNHDA, CDR2 SQIVND (reference sequence).